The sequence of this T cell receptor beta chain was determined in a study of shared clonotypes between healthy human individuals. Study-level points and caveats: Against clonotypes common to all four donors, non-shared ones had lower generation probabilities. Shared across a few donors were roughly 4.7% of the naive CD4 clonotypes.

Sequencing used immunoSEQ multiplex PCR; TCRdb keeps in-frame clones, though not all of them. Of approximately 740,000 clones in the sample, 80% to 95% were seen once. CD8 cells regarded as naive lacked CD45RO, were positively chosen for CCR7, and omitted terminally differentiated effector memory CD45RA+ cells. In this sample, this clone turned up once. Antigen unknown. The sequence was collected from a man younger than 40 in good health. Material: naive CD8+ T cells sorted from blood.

The CDR3 spells CASSLASGSYEQYF. CDR3 bases: TGTGCCAGCAGCTTAGCGAGCGGGAGCTACGAGCAGTACTTC. The chain joins TRBV7-8 to TRBJ2-7; TRBD2 matches at 8 bases. After removal of 0 bases from V and 3 bases from J, the junction contained 1 base not matched to a gene. From germline, CDR1 is SGHVS and CDR2 FQNEAQ. The CDR3 covers 14 residues.